This note documents a single T cell receptor (beta chain) sequence. This CDR3 is built from 15 residues. V dropped 4 bases and J dropped 5; count of bases not matched to a gene: 3. Per germline, CDR1 LGHDT and CDR2 YNNKEL (reference sequence). TCRdb's copy holds only in-frame clones and misses some; the assay was immunoSEQ multiplex PCR. The data show roughly 130,000 clones, less than 90% seen once. The data are from a study of control samples from healthy donors and cancer patients. The TCR sequence derives from a woman aged 25 to 45 in good health. The sequenced material came from blood. The chain employs TRBV3-1 (or the pseudogene TRBV3-2) and TRBJ2-2, with TRBD1 identical over 11 bases. The CDR3 region is CASSPRDRGTGELFF. For the CDR3, the DNA is TGTGCCAGCAGCCCGAGGGACAGGGGGACCGGGGAGCTGTTTTTT.